These 22 T cell receptor beta chains originate from one sample sequenced in a study of cytomegalovirus exposure and HLA in healthy donors. In the PCR, 60 Vbeta and 13 Jbeta primers were used. TCRdb's copy holds only in-frame clones and misses some; the assay was immunoSEQ multiplex PCR. The sample consists of about 140,000 clones, 70% of them appearing once. Specimen: PBMCs. These receptors originate from a woman in her 30s in good health and CMV-seronegative.

This clone turned up a few times. The chain combines TRBV7-6 with TRBJ1-4; 7 nucleotides match TRBD1. V was pared by 4 bases and J by 7 bases, with 9 bases of the junction left unmatched. This CDR3 has 15 residues. Germline V gene data show CDR1 as SGHVS and CDR2 as FNYEAQ. CDR3: CASSSTRGTGEKLFF. DNA for the CDR3: TGTGCCAGCAGCTCCACCAGGGGGACGGGTGAAAAACTGTTTTTT.

The chain is built from TRBV5-4 and TRBJ2-5, with 7 bases fitting TRBD1. Trimming cost V 4 bases and J 5 bases; bases outside gene matches: 11. Germline V gives CDR1 SGHNT, CDR2 YYREEE (reference sequence). The CDR3 contains 15 residues. This chain's CDR3 is CASSPGRGRRETQYF. CDR3 nucleotide sequence: TGTGCCAGCAGCCCAGGAAGGGGGCGCCGGGAGACCCAGTACTTC.

This sequence joins TRBV9 and TRBJ2-3; TRBD2 matches 8 bases. Trimming removed 0 bases from V and 2 bases from J; junction bases left unmatched: 5. The germline V gene encodes CDR1 SGDLS and CDR2 YYNGEE. This CDR3 is built from 16 residues. The CDR3 is CASSVGSGTLTDTQYF. Here the CDR3 DNA reads TGTGCCAGCAGCGTAGGTAGCGGGACTCTCACAGATACGCAGTATTTT.

This clone was counted between two and nine times. The J gene is TRBJ1-1, the V gene TRBV28; D gene uncertain. V shed 8 bases and J shed 0 bases, with 16 bases lying between them. This CDR3 comprises 15 residues. CDR1 is MDHEN, CDR2 SYDVKM, per germline. The CDR3 is CASPPLGGMNTEAFF. The CDR3 region has the DNA TGTGCCAGCCCACCCTTGGGAGGGATGAACACTGAAGCTTTCTTT.

This chain uses TRBV29-1 with TRBJ2-2; 10 bases align to TRBD1. The CDR3 is 18 amino acids. V shed 4 bases, J shed 6 bases, and the junction held 17 bases outside the gene matches. CDR1 SQVTM and CDR2 ANQGSEA come from the germline V gene. The CDR3 DNA reads as TGCAGCGTTGGAAAGAAGCTTGGGACAGGGGTAGACTCCGGGGAGCTGTTTTTT. Translated: CSVGKKLGTGVDSGELFF.

The chain combines TRBV19 with TRBJ2-5, with D possibly matching TRBD1 (6 bases). Germline CDR1 LNHDA, CDR2 SQIVND (reference sequence). V was cut by 1 base and J by 2 bases, with 11 bases left in between. The CDR3 extends over 15 amino acids. The CDR3 nucleotides read TGTGCCAGTAGTATAGGGGGGACAATTCAAGAGACCCAGTACTTC. Translation gives CASSIGGTIQETQYF.

This sequence joins TRBV7-9 and TRBJ1-2; D is undetermined. The V gene's germline CDR1 is SEHNR and CDR2 FQNEAQ (reference sequence). The V gene lost 2 bases and the J gene lost 8 bases, with 12 bases spanning the gap. CDR3 length: 13 residues. For the CDR3, the DNA is TGTGCCAGCAGCTTAACGGGGTTCGGGGGCTACACCTTC. Translating gives CASSLTGFGGYTF. Together with reference TRBV7-9 and TRBJ1-2, the CDR3 gives the full variable domain: DTGVSQNPRHKITKRGQNVTFRCDPISEHNRLYWYRQTLGQGPEFLTYFQNEAQLEKSRLLSDRFSAERPKGSFSTLEIQRTEQGDSAMYLCASSLTGFGGYTFGSGTRLTVV.

The chain carries TRBV11-1 and TRBJ2-5, with a weak D call TRBD2 (7 bases). V was shortened by 3 bases and J by 5 bases, with 16 bases between the two germline ends. Germline-derived CDR1 and CDR2 are SGHAT and FQDESV (reference sequence). This CDR3 contains 15 residues. Here the CDR3 DNA reads TGTGCCAGCAGCTTGAGTACAGGGAGGGGGGAGACCCAGTACTTC. Translated: CASSLSTGRGETQYF. The full variable domain, with the rest looked up from reference TRBV11-1 and TRBJ2-5, is EAEVAQSPRYKITEKSQAVAFWCDPISGHATLYWYRQILGQGPELLVQFQDESVVDDSQLPKDRFSAERLKGVDSTLKIQPAELGDSAMYLCASSLSTGRGETQYFGPGTRLLVL.

V is TRBV19 and J is TRBJ2-3; 8 bases are shared with TRBD1. Germline V gene lookup returns CDR1 LNHDA and CDR2 SQIVND (reference sequence). The CDR3 totals 13 residues. Trimming took 4 bases from V and 4 from J; bases not matched to a gene: 1. CDR3 region: CASSRQGPDTQYF. The CDR3, as DNA: TGTGCCAGTAGTAGACAGGGGCCAGATACGCAGTATTTT.

This clone turned up a few times. The rearrangement uses TRBV5-5 and TRBJ1-4, with TRBD1 as a possible D gene (6 bases). This CDR3 spans 17 amino acids. Trimming left V 0 bases short and J 0 bases short, with 12 bases between. Per the germline V gene, CDR1 is SGHKS and CDR2 is YYEKEE (reference sequence). CDR3 sequence: CASSLEQGRATNEKLFF. The CDR3 DNA reads TGTGCCAGCAGCTTGGAACAGGGTCGCGCAACTAATGAAAAACTGTTTTTT.

The V call is TRBV28, the J call TRBJ2-7; 10 bases align to TRBD2. The junction had 1 base not matched to a gene; V was cut back by 2 bases and J by 3 bases. This CDR3 has 14 residues. CDR1 and CDR2 (germline): MDHEN, SYDVKM. Written as DNA, the CDR3 is TGTGCCAGCAGTTTACTAGCGGGAGACTACGAGCAGTACTTC. Protein product: CASSLLAGDYEQYF.

J is TRBJ1-1 and V is TRBV6-6; D not resolved. The ends were cut back, 2 bases at V and 7 bases at J, with 17 bases in the middle. The germline V gene encodes CDR1 MNHNY and CDR2 SVGAGI (reference sequence). The CDR3 is 15 residues long. The CDR3 loop is CASSYLDGLEGEAFF. The CDR3 DNA reads TGTGCCAGCAGTTACCTCGACGGACTTGAAGGTGAAGCTTTCTTT.

The chain has TRBV9 and TRBJ1-5; no definite D call. Trimming stripped 1 base from V and 3 bases from J, with 5 bases between. CDR3 length: 13 residues. The germline gives CDR1 SGDLS, CDR2 YYNGEE. This CDR3 reads CASSVTDNQPQHF. The CDR3, as DNA: TGTGCCAGCAGCGTAACAGACAATCAGCCCCAGCATTTT.

The V gene is TRBV5-1, the J gene TRBJ1-2; 10 positions agree with TRBD1. Unmatched junction bases numbered 8, after V lost 3 bases and J lost 6 bases. CDR3 size: 15 residues. CDR1 and CDR2 from the germline V gene are SGHRS and YFSETQ. CDR3 DNA: TGCGCCAGCAGCTCTGGACAGGGGGTAAGAAATGGCTACACCTTC. As protein: CASSSGQGVRNGYTF. Using reference TRBV5-1 and TRBJ1-2 for the parts outside the CDR3, the full variable domain is KAGVTQTPRYLIKTRGQQVTLSCSPISGHRSVSWYQQTPGQGLQFLFEYFSETQRNKGNFPGRFSGRQFSNSRSEMNVSTLELGDSALYLCASSSGQGVRNGYTFGSGTRLTVV.

This clone was observed a single time. This chain uses TRBV6-5 with TRBJ2-3; 7 bases align to TRBD2. Germline trimming cut 7 bases from V and 11 bases from J; bases unmatched to any gene: 18. Looked up from germline, CDR1 is MNHEY and CDR2 is SVGAGI. The CDR3 covers 15 residues. This CDR3 reads CASTNSGSRTTQQYF. CDR3 bases: TGTGCCAGCACTAATAGCGGGTCAAGAACCACTCAGCAGTATTTT.

The V and J genes are TRBV5-1 and TRBJ2-7, with D perhaps matching TRBD2 (5 bases). V was clipped by 2 bases and J by 3 bases, with 12 bases between them. This CDR3 spans 14 amino acids. Germline loops: CDR1 SGHRS, CDR2 YFSETQ. As DNA, the CDR3 is TGCGCCAGCAGCTTCAATAGTGGGAGCTACGAGCAGTACTTC. Encoded protein: CASSFNSGSYEQYF. Full variable domain (outside the CDR3, taken from reference TRBV5-1 and TRBJ2-7): KAGVTQTPRYLIKTRGQQVTLSCSPISGHRSVSWYQQTPGQGLQFLFEYFSETQRNKGNFPGRFSGRQFSNSRSEMNVSTLELGDSALYLCASSFNSGSYEQYFGPGTRLTVT.

This chain joins TRBV5-1 and TRBJ1-1; weak D call: TRBD1 (6 bases). Germline lookup yields CDR1 SGHRS and CDR2 YFSETQ. The V end lost 0 bases, the J end lost 1 base, and 10 bases lay between the germline ends. This CDR3 region has 15 residues. CDR3 region: CASSLVRGRNTEAFF. CDR3 DNA sequence: TGCGCCAGCAGCTTGGTAAGGGGGAGGAACACTGAAGCTTTCTTT.

This sequence joins TRBV7-2 and TRBJ1-3; D ambiguous. Looked up from germline, CDR1 is SGHTA and CDR2 is FQGNSA. The CDR3 is 13 residues long. The ends were cut back, 2 bases at V and 4 bases at J, with 6 bases in the middle. The CDR3 DNA sequence: TGTGCCAGCAGCTTATTTCTCGGAAACACCATATATTTT. Its translation: CASSLFLGNTIYF.

V is TRBV7-6 and J is TRBJ1-2, with TRBD1 matching 8 bases. The germline V gene encodes CDR1 SGHVS and CDR2 FNYEAQ. Trimming cost V 5 bases and J 4 bases; bases outside gene matches: 9. The CDR3 is made up of 15 amino acids. CDR3 DNA sequence: TGTGCCAGCAGCCCCGTGACAGGGGCCGGCTATGGCTACACCTTC. Encoded protein: CASSPVTGAGYGYTF. Combining the CDR3 with reference TRBV7-6 and TRBJ1-2 gives the whole variable domain GAGVSQSPRYKVTKRGQDVALRCDPISGHVSLYWYRQALGQGPEFLTYFNYEAQQDKSGLPNDRFSAERPEGSISTLTIQRTEQRDSAMYRCASSPVTGAGYGYTFGSGTRLTVV.

J is TRBJ2-1 and V is TRBV5-1; 10 nucleotides agree with TRBD2. Germline CDR1 SGHRS, CDR2 YFSETQ. Losses at the gene ends were 0 bases for V and 6 bases for J; bases not matched to a gene: 6. The CDR3 totals 16 residues. The chain's CDR3 is CASSLGGTSVGNEQFF. The CDR3 bases are TGCGCCAGCAGCTTGGGTGGGACTAGCGTCGGCAATGAGCAGTTCTTC. The variable domain in full, completed from reference TRBV5-1 and TRBJ2-1, reads KAGVTQTPRYLIKTRGQQVTLSCSPISGHRSVSWYQQTPGQGLQFLFEYFSETQRNKGNFPGRFSGRQFSNSRSEMNVSTLELGDSALYLCASSLGGTSVGNEQFFGPGTRLTVL.

The J gene is TRBJ2-5, the V gene TRBV5-1; 9 nucleotides match TRBD1. This CDR3 is 14 amino acids long. CDR1 is SGHRS, CDR2 YFSETQ, per germline. Unmatched junction bases numbered 1, after V lost 2 bases and J lost 2 bases. The CDR3 reads CASSFGTGQETQYF. The CDR3 DNA sequence: TGCGCCAGCAGCTTCGGGACAGGGCAAGAGACCCAGTACTTC.

Regarding this clone: This CDR3 is also generated by other DNA sequences in the sample. V gene TRBV2 combines with J gene TRBJ2-7; D may be TRBD2 (5 bases). CDR1 and CDR2 from the germline V gene are SNHLY and FYNNEI. Trimming left V 6 bases short and J 4 bases short, with 10 bases between. The CDR3 covers 12 residues. CDR3 DNA sequence: TGTGCCAGCAGCAGCGGCGGTTACGAGCAGTACTTC. It encodes CASSSGGYEQYF.